What follows is one T cell receptor (beta chain) and its context. The germline gene is not matched at one end of the junction; a read error may be the cause. This entry is derived from a study of T cells in Graves' hyperthyroidism and ophthalmopathy. Study-wide context: It was at initial diagnosis, before any treatment, that peripheral blood was collected.

The authors took PBMCs from 10 ml fresh peripheral blood. Per the germline V gene, CDR1 is LNHNV and CDR2 is YYDKDF (reference sequence). The CDR3 runs to 15 residues. The source material, RNA transcripts, was used to amplify TCR beta CDR3 regions. HTBI primers were used for first-round RT-PCR of the TCR CDR3. From the multiplex PCR reads, TCRdb called clonotypes with MiXCR, one entry per CDR3 protein. The table lists fewer than 350,000 distinct CDR3 sequences, over 15% of them singletons. Material for sequencing was blood. The clonotype comes from a middle-aged woman with Graves' ophthalmopathy. The genes are TRBV15 and TRBJ1-1; D not certain. Here the CDR3 DNA reads TGTGCCACCAGCAGAGACGGGTGGACGAACACTGAAGCTTACTTT. This gives the protein CATSRDGWTNTEAYF. The variable domain in full, completed from reference TRBV15 and TRBJ1-1, reads DAMVIQNPRYQVTQFGKPVTLSCSQTLNHNVMYWYQQKSSQAPKLLFHYYDKDFNNEADTPDNFQSRRPNTSFCFLDIRSPGLGDTAMYLCATSRDGWTNTEAYFGQGTRLTVV.